A single sample gave rise to the 14 T cell receptor beta chains below, sequenced in a study of cytomegalovirus exposure and HLA in healthy donors (dated by TCRdb to the late 2010s). The library was obtained by the immunoSEQ multiplex PCR assay. For the multiplex PCR, a mixture combining 60 forward primers for TCR Vbeta segments and 13 reverse primers for TCR Jbeta segments was used. The table comes from immuneACCESS by way of TCRdb, which keeps in-frame sequences with V and J called. Part of the clones is missing from these tables; in studies checked, under half for an unresolved V gene and the rest for unknown reasons. The sample's clone listing holds tens of thousands of clones. The ten largest clones add up to 0.5% to 0.65% of the sample. Sequenced input: PBMCs. The source of these receptors is a man aged 45-65 years in good health and CMV-seronegative.

V usage is TRBV5-1 and J usage is TRBJ2-3, with 7 positions matching TRBD2. With V trimmed by 3 bases and J by 0 bases, 1 base remained unmatched. This CDR3 has 14 amino acids. Germline lookup yields CDR1 SGHRS and CDR2 YFSETQ. CDR3: CASSWTSSTDTQYF. Written as DNA, the CDR3 is TGCGCCAGCAGCTGGACTAGTAGCACAGATACGCAGTATTTT.

V gene TRBV6-5 combines with J gene TRBJ1-6, with a weak D call TRBD1 (5 bases). The V and J ends lost 3 bases and 9 bases respectively, with 9 bases between them. There are 13 residues in the CDR3. The germline CDR1 and CDR2 sequences are MNHEY and SVGAGI. Here the CDR3 DNA reads TGTGCCAGCAGTTATGGGGCCCGTTCACCCCTCCACTTT. This codes for CASSYGARSPLHF.

CDR3 protein: CASSYSNRGTEAFF. The CDR3, as DNA: TGTGCCAGCAGTTACTCGAACAGGGGTACTGAAGCTTTCTTT. The chain joins TRBV6-5 to TRBJ1-1, with 7 bases identical to TRBD1. The CDR3 sequence is 14 residues long. Germline CDR1 reads MNHEY; CDR2 reads SVGAGI. V dropped 0 bases and J dropped 5; count of bases not matched to a gene: 3.

The V gene is TRBV11-2, the J gene TRBJ2-7; TRBD2 matches at 7 bases. CDR1 is SGHAT, CDR2 FQNNGV, per germline. This CDR3 contains 16 residues. Trimming at V came to 5 bases and at J to 0 bases, leaving 10 bases not matched to a gene. The chain's CDR3 is CASSPIKGTNSYEQYF. As DNA, the CDR3 is TGTGCCAGCAGCCCCATCAAAGGGACTAACTCCTACGAGCAGTACTTC. The full variable domain, completed using reference TRBV11-2 and TRBJ2-7, is EAGVAQSPRYKIIEKRQSVAFWCNPISGHATLYWYQQILGQGPKLLIQFQNNGVVDDSQLPKDRFSAERLKGVDSTLKIQPAKLEDSAVYLCASSPIKGTNSYEQYFGPGTRLTVT.

The chain has TRBV7-3 and TRBJ1-6; D remains unclear. CDR1 SGHTA and CDR2 FQGTGA come from the germline V gene. The CDR3 is made up of 12 amino acids. V was pared by 5 bases and J by 8 bases, with 7 bases between. The DNA of the CDR3 is TGTGCCAGCAGCCTACCGGATTCACCCCTCCACTTT. It yields the protein CASSLPDSPLHF.

The chain couples TRBV19 to TRBJ2-3; the D gene is possibly TRBD1 (6 bases). The V and J ends lost 0 bases and 2 bases respectively, with 12 bases between them. CDR3 length equals 16 residues. Per germline, CDR1 LNHDA and CDR2 SQIVND (reference sequence). The CDR3 nucleotides read TGTGCCAGTAGTATAGACTCGGGGACAAACACAGATACGCAGTATTTT. Its translation: CASSIDSGTNTDTQYF.

V and J are TRBV6-6 and TRBJ1-5; perhaps TRBD1 as D (6 bases). This CDR3 is 15 amino acids long. CDR1 and CDR2 from the germline V gene are MNHNY and SVGAGI (reference sequence). Trimming removed 2 bases at V and 1 base at J, with 9 bases between. The CDR3 spells CASSYQTGSNQPQHF. In nucleotides, the CDR3 is TGTGCCAGCAGTTACCAGACAGGAAGCAATCAGCCCCAGCATTTT.

The chain recombines TRBV7-2 with TRBJ1-2, with D possibly matching TRBD1 (6 bases). CDR1 is SGHTA and CDR2 is FQGNSA in the germline V gene. The CDR3 is 14 amino acids. V was pared by 1 base and J by 6 bases, with 12 bases between. CDR3 residues: CASSLGQALDGYTF. The CDR3 DNA reads as TGTGCCAGCAGCTTAGGACAGGCGTTAGATGGCTACACCTTC.

The V gene is TRBV7-5, the J gene TRBJ1-4; the table's D gene call, TRBD1, was not cross checked with the DNA. TRBV7-5 is a known pseudogene. This CDR3 has 14 amino acids. The CDR3 DNA sequence: TGTGCCAGAAGCTTGGGAACAGGTGATGAAAAACTGTTTTTT. Its translation: CARSLGTGDEKLFF.

The chain couples TRBV7-2 to TRBJ1-1; D is possibly TRBD1 (6 bases). Germline values: CDR1 SGHTA, CDR2 FQGNSA. The CDR3 is 14 residues long. Trimming left V 6 bases short and J 0 bases short, with 11 bases between. The CDR3 coding sequence is TGTGCCAGCAGGATCAGGGGAATGAACACTGAAGCTTTCTTT. Amino acid sequence: CASRIRGMNTEAFF.

The chain uses TRBV2 and TRBJ1-6; D remains ambiguous. The ends were cut back, 6 bases at V and 8 bases at J, with 17 bases in the middle. The CDR3 loop spans 15 amino acids. Germline V gene lookup returns CDR1 SNHLY and CDR2 FYNNEI. CDR3 DNA: TGTGCCAGCAGACCATGGGAGGGTACCTATTCACCCCTCCACTTT. Protein: CASRPWEGTYSPLHF. The variable domain in full, completed from reference TRBV2 and TRBJ1-6, reads EPEVTQTPSHQVTQMGQEVILRCVPISNHLYFYWYRQILGQKVEFLVSFYNNEISEKSEIFDDQFSVERPDGSNFTLKIRSTKLEDSAMYFCASRPWEGTYSPLHFGNGTRLTVT.

This chain links TRBV7-9 with TRBJ2-2; 12 bases agree with TRBD2. CDR1 and CDR2 (germline): SEHNR, FQNEAQ (reference sequence). V lost 4 bases to trimming and J lost 0 bases; unmatched junction nucleotides: 6. CDR3 length equals 18 residues. The CDR3 DNA sequence: TGTGCCAGCAGCTCTAGCGGGACTAGCGGGTCGAACACCGGGGAGCTGTTTTTT. This codes for CASSSSGTSGSNTGELFF.

This chain uses TRBV6-5 with TRBJ1-6; D remains ambiguous. The CDR3 sequence is 13 residues long. From germline, CDR1 is MNHEY and CDR2 SVGAGI. Trimming stripped 2 bases from V and 18 bases from J, with 17 bases between. The CDR3 coding sequence is TGTGCCAGCAGTTACGGAGAGGGATCTTCTCACCACTTT. Translating gives CASSYGEGSSHHF.

This rearrangement joins TRBV11-2 to TRBJ1-4; D possibly corresponds to TRBD1 (5 bases). The germline V gene has CDR1 SGHAT and CDR2 FQNNGV. The CDR3 has 14 residues. V gave up 1 base and J gave up 7 bases, with 10 bases separating them. Written as DNA, the CDR3 is TGTGCCAGCAGCTTAGTTTCCAGGGCTGAAAAACTGTTTTTT. It codes for CASSLVSRAEKLFF.